The sequence of this T cell receptor beta chain was determined in a study of cytomegalovirus exposure and HLA in healthy donors. Study observations and caveats: Generally TCR sequences proved uncommon, though certain public TCRs appeared in numerous donors. Among the CMV-associated chains, three were confirmed in vitro as specific for CMV antigens. In the roughly 120 validation repertoires, around 95% of cluster scores exceeded 0, per a later analysis. According to the study, 160 or so TCR beta chains were cytomegalovirus-associated.

This CDR3 is 15 amino acids long. V lost 5 bases and J 3 bases, leaving 16 bases between the germline ends. Germline V lookup: CDR1 MNHNS, CDR2 SASEGT. TCRdb keeps only in-frame clones here, not all; method: immunoSEQ multiplex PCR. Of 90,000 or so clones listed, roughly 85% are singletons. Note on this clone: The target antigen is unknown.

V usage is TRBV6-1 and J usage is TRBJ1-2; D is ambiguous. Sample: PBMCs. The TCR comes from a young man in good health and CMV-seropositive. The CDR3 is CASSKLSQNDYGYTF. The DNA for the CDR3 is TGTGCCAGCAGTAAATTGTCCCAGAATGACTATGGCTACACCTTC.